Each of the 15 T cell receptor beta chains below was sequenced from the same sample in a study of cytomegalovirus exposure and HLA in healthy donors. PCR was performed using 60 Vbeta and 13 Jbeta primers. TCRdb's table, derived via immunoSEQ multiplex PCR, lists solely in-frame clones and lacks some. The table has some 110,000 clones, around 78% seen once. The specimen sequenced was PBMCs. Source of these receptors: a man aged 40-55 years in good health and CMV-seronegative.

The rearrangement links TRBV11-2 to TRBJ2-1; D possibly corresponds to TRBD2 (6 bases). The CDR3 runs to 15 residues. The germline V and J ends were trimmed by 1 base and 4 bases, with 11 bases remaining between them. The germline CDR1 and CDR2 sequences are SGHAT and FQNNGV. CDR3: CASSLGDSLYNEQFF. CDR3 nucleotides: TGTGCCAGCAGCTTAGGGGACTCTTTGTACAATGAGCAGTTCTTC.

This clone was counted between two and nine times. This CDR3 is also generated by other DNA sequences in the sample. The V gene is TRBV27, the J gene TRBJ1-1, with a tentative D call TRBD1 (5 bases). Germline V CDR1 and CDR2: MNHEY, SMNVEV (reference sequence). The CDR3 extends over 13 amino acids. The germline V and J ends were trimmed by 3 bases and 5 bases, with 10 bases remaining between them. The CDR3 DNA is TGTGCCAGCAGTTTCCAGGGTCGGACTGAAGCTTTCTTT. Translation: CASSFQGRTEAFF.

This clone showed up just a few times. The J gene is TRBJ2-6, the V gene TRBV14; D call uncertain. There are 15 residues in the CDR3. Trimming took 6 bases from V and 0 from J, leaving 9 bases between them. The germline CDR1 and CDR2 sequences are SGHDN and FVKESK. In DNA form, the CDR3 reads TGTGCCAGCAGTTACAGCCTCTCTGGGGCCAACGTCCTGACTTTC. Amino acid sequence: CASSYSLSGANVLTF.

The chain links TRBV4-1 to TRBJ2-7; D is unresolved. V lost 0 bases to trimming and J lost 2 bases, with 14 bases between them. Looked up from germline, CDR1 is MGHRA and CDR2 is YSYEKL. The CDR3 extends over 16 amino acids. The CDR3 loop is CASSQDSAVNPYEQYF. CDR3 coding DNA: TGCGCCAGCAGCCAAGATAGTGCGGTGAATCCCTACGAGCAGTACTTC.

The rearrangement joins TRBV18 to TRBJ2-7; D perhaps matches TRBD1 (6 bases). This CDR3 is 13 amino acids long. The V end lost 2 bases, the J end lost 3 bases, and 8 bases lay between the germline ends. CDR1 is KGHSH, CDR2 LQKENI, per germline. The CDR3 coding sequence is TGTGCCAGCTCACCAAGGGACAACTACGAGCAGTACTTC. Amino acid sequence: CASSPRDNYEQYF.

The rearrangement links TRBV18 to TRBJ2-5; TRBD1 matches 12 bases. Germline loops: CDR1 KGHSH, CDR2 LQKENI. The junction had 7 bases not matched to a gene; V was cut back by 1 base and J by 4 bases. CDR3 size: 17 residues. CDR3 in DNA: TGTGCCAGCTCACCACTTTCGGGACAGGGGGCCGGAGAGACCCAGTACTTC. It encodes CASSPLSGQGAGETQYF.

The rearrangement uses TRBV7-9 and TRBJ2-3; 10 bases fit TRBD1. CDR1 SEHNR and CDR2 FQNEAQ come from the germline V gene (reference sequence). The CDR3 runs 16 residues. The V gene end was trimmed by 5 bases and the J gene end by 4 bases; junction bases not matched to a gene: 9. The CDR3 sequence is CASSEPGQGNSDTQYF. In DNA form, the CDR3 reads TGTGCCAGCAGCGAACCGGGACAGGGGAATTCAGATACGCAGTATTTT.

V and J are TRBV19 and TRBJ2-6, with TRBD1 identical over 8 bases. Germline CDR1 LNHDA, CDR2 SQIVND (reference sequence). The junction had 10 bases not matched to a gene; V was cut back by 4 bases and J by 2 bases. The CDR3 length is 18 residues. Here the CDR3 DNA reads TGTGCCAGTAGTACTCCAGGGGGCGATCAGACTGGGGCCAACGTCCTGACTTTC. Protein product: CASSTPGGDQTGANVLTF.

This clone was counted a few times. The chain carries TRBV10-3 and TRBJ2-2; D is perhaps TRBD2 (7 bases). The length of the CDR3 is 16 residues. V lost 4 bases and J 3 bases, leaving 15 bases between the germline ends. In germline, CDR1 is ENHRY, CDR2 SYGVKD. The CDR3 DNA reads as TGTGCCATCAGTGCCTCGGGGAGGGGGGACACCGGGGAGCTGTTTTTT. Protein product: CAISASGRGDTGELFF.

The CDR3 spells CASSQSPSGQETQYF. CDR3 DNA: TGCGCCAGCAGCCAATCCCCTAGCGGACAAGAGACCCAGTACTTC. V usage is TRBV4-3 and J usage is TRBJ2-5; 7 bases align to TRBD2. This CDR3 spans 15 amino acids. The germline CDR1 and CDR2 sequences are LGHNA and YSLEER. Trimming took 2 bases from V and 2 from J; bases not matched to a gene: 5.

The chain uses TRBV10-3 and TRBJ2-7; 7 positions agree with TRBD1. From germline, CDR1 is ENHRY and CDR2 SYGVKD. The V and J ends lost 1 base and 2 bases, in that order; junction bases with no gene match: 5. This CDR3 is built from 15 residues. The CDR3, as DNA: TGTGCCATCAGTGAGTTCCGGGACAGAGCCTACGAGCAGTACTTC. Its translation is CAISEFRDRAYEQYF.

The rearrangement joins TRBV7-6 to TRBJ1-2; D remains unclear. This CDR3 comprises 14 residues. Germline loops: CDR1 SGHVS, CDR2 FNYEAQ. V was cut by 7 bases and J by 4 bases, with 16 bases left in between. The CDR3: CASKLWESVYGYTF. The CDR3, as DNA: TGTGCCAGCAAGCTTTGGGAGAGCGTCTATGGCTACACCTTC.

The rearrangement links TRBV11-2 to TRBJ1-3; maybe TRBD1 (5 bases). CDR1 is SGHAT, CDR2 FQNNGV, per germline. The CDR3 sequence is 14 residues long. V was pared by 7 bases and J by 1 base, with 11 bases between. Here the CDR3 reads CASTNGGSGNTIYF. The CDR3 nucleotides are TGTGCCAGCACCAATGGGGGGTCTGGAAACACCATATATTTT.

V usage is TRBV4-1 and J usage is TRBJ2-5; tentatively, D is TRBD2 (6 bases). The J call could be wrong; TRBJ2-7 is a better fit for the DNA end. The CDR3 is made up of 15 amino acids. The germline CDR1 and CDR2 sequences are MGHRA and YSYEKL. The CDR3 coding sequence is TGCGCCAGCAGCCAATACCCGGGGGAGTCGTACGAGCAGTACTTC. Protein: CASSQYPGESYEQYF.

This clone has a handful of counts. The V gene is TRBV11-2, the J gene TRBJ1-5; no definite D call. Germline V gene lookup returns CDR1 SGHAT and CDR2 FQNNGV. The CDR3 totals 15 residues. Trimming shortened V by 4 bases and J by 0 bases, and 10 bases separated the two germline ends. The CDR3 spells CASSSSYNSNQPQHF. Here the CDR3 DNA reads TGTGCCAGCAGCTCGTCGTACAATAGCAATCAGCCCCAGCATTTT.